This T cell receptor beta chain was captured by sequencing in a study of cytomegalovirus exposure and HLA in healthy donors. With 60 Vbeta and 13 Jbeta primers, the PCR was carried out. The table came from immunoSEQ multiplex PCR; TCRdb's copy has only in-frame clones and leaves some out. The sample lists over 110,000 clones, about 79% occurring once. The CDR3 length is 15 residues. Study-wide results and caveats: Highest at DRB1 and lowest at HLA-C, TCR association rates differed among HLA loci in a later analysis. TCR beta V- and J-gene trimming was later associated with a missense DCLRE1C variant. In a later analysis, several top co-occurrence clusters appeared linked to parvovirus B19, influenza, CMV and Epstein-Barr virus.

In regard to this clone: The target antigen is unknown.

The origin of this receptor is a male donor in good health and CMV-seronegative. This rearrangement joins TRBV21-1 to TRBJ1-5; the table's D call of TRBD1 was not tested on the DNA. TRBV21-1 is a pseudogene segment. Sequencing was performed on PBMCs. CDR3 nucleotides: TGTGCCAGCAGCAAACCCGCGCAGGGTAATCAGCCCCAGCATTTT. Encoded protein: CASSKPAQGNQPQHF.